This is a list of T cell receptor beta chains from one sample in a study of T cell repertoires in cytomegalovirus infection. These receptors' targets are unknown. TCRdb re-called the reads through MiXCR, storing one row per CDR3 protein. In the table there are under 500,000 distinct CDR3 sequences, roughly 46% of which are singletons. The sample was cultured PBMCs, taken from culture after CMV antigen stimulation. Receptor source: a human donor in good health (CMV status not recorded). Some clones in this sample may be carry-over from other donors' samples. Each CDR3 is given with its conserved first and last residue. A D gene is named only where the DNA matches it firmly. Clone size is given for some rows only: seen once, a few or many times, or a class if the clone is expanded.

d_call,j_call,v_call,clone_size,cdr3_nt,cdr3_aa
-,TRBJ1-1,TRBV2,many,TGTGCCAGCGAGGAGGAGGTCGACACTGAAGCTTTCTTT,CASEEEVDTEAFF
TRBD2,TRBJ2-1,TRBV7-2,few,TGTGCCAGCAGCTTATATCTAGCGGGGAACAATGAGCAGTTCTTC,CASSLYLAGNNEQFF
-,TRBJ1-1,TRBV18,-,TGTGCCAGCTCACCGATGCGCGACAGAGAAGCTTTCTTT,CASSPMRDREAFF
-,TRBJ2-4,TRBV19,-,TGTGCCACTAGTCGGGGAGGTCCGGGAAACATTCAGTACTTC,CATSRGGPGNIQYF
-,TRBJ1-5,TRBV28,-,TGTGCCAGCAGTCTGCCTTTGACCTGGGCGGCGCAGCCCCAGCATTTT,CASSLPLTWAAQPQHF
TRBD1,TRBJ2-1,TRBV7-9,few,TGTGCCAGCAGCCTGCCGGGACAGGAGGGGAACTACAATGAGCAGTTCTTC,CASSLPGQEGNYNEQFF
-,TRBJ1-5,TRBV7-2,many,TGTGCCAGCAGCTTAGGGGCAGGGGTTGGGCAGCCCCAGCATTTT,CASSLGAGVGQPQHF
-,TRBJ2-1,TRBV12-3/TRBV12-4,few,TGTGCCAGCAGTTGGGGTGGGTCTCCTATTTACAATGAGCAGTTCTTC,CASSWGGSPIYNEQFF
TRBD1,TRBJ2-1,TRBV20-1,-,TGCAGTGCGCCTCCGGGACAGGCCACCTACAATGAGCAGTTCTTC,CSAPPGQATYNEQFF
-,TRBJ2-3,TRBV6-1,few,TGTGCCAGCAGTTCCTGGGGGATCACAGATACGCAGTATTTT,CASSSWGITDTQYF
-,TRBJ2-3,TRBV20-1,-,TGCAGTGCTCTAGGACAGAGTGTCACAGATACGCAGTATTTT,CSALGQSVTDTQYF
TRBD2,TRBJ2-3,TRBV12-3/TRBV12-4,-,TGTGTCGCCCGGCGGGGCAAGCGGGGAGAAGGAACAGATACGCAGTATTTT,CVARRGKRGEGTDTQYF
-,TRBJ2-3,TRBV5-6,-,TGTGCCAGCAGCTTGGTTGGGCGATTACTTACAGATACGCAGTATTTT,CASSLVGRLLTDTQYF
TRBD1,TRBJ1-5,TRBV18,-,TGTGCCAGCTCACCGCGCGCGACAGGGATTAGCAATCAGCCCCAGCATTTT,CASSPRATGISNQPQHF
-,TRBJ2-1,TRBV29-1,-,TGCAGCGTTGAAGCGGAGTCGGGGAATGAGCAGTTCTTC,CSVEAESGNEQFF
-,TRBJ2-7,TRBV20-1,-,TGCAGTGCCGAAACGCAGACTAGCTCCTACGAGCAGTACTTC,CSAETQTSSYEQYF
-,TRBJ1-2,TRBV7-2,many,TGTGCCAGCAGCCTGGGCAGGGTTGCCTATGGCTACACCTTC,CASSLGRVAYGYTF
-,TRBJ1-4,TRBV6-5,-,TGTGCCAGCAGGGAATGGGGGGATCGAGAAAAACTGTTTTTT,CASREWGDREKLFF
-,TRBJ1-2,TRBV7-6,few,TGTGCCAGCAGCTTAGGTTTCGGGCTTTTAGATGGCTACACCTTC,CASSLGFGLLDGYTF
TRBD1,TRBJ2-7,TRBV30,-,TGTGCCTGGAGTTCGGGACAGGGACCCTACGAGCAGTACTTC,CAWSSGQGPYEQYF
-,TRBJ1-6,TRBV7-6,few,TGTGCCAGCAGCTTGGGGGGTAGCTCCTATAATTCACCCCTCCACTTT,CASSLGGSSYNSPLHF
TRBD2,TRBJ2-1,TRBV29-1,-,TGCAGCGTCGCTAAGGGGACGCGGGGGAATGAGCAGTTCTTC,CSVAKGTRGNEQFF
-,TRBJ1-5,TRBV12-3/TRBV12-4,few,TGTGCCAGCAGGGAACAGGGTTGGAGCAATCAGCCCCAGCATTTT,CASREQGWSNQPQHF
-,TRBJ1-6,TRBV19,-,TGTGCCAGTCGCTTTGGGGATCCAAATTCACCCCTCCACTTT,CASRFGDPNSPLHF
-,TRBJ2-2,TRBV6-1,few,TGTGCCAGCAGTCGGACCCTGGTGAACACCGGGGAGCTGTTTTTT,CASSRTLVNTGELFF
-,TRBJ1-5,TRBV25-1,few,TGTGCCAGCAGTGATTCCTTGGGCAATCAGCCCCAGCATTTT,CASSDSLGNQPQHF
-,TRBJ2-7,TRBV6-6,-,TGTGCCAGCAGGGGTTCAGGCCAGGCGAGCTCCTACGAGCAGTACTTC,CASRGSGQASSYEQYF
-,TRBJ2-4,TRBV5-6,-,TGTGCCAGCAGCATCGGCCCCCTGGTAGCCAAAAACATTCAGTACTTC,CASSIGPLVAKNIQYF
-,TRBJ2-5,TRBV7-2,many,TGTGCCAGCAGCCCCTCCACTGAGACCCAGTACTTC,CASSPSTETQYF
-,TRBJ1-2,TRBV7-8,few,TGTGCCAGCAGCTCAACGGGTGATAGGTACTACACCTTC,CASSSTGDRYYTF
-,TRBJ2-3,TRBV5-6,-,TGTGCCAGCAGCGCGGGGGCCGCAGATACGCAGTATTTT,CASSAGAADTQYF
TRBD2,TRBJ2-1,TRBV11-3,-,TGTGCCAGCAGCTCTGGGGGACTAGCGGGAAACAATGAGCAGTTCTTC,CASSSGGLAGNNEQFF
TRBD2,TRBJ2-1,TRBV7-2,-,TGTGCCACCCTGAGGGGAGCGGGGCCCCACAATGAGCAGTTCTTC,CATLRGAGPHNEQFF
TRBD2,TRBJ2-1,TRBV19,-,TGTGCCAGTAGAGCTAGCGGGGCTAGGGATGAGCAGTTCTTC,CASRASGARDEQFF
-,TRBJ2-7,TRBV7-6,-,TGTGCCAGCAGCCCTAGACAGGAAAACACCTACGAGCAGTACTTC,CASSPRQENTYEQYF
-,TRBJ1-4,TRBV10-3,few,TGTGCCATCAGTGAAGGGGATGAAAAACTGTTTTTT,CAISEGDEKLFF
TRBD1,TRBJ1-1,TRBV7-2,-,TGTGCCAGCAGCTTGGATGCCCGGGACAGGTACAACACTGAAGCTTTCTTT,CASSLDARDRYNTEAFF